Listed below are T cell receptor beta chains from one sample, sequenced in a study of CD8+ T cells in alopecia areata. Only in-frame clones appear in the TCRdb table, and some are missing; sequencing was by immunoSEQ multiplex PCR. The data contain 200,000 or so clones, around 62% of them singletons. The specimen comprised CD4+ T cells sorted from blood, sampled at week 0. These receptors were taken from a human donor with alopecia areata. CDR3s include the opening cysteine and the closing phenylalanine or tryptophan. The order of the fields is CDR3 protein, D gene, J gene, CDR3 length, V gene. A D gene is named only where the DNA matches it firmly.

CDR3aa: CASSYRASGRDGYTF
d_gene: -
j_gene: TRBJ1-2
len: 15
v_gene: TRBV6-5

CDR3aa: CASSYSIRNTIYF
d_gene: -
j_gene: TRBJ1-3
len: 13
v_gene: TRBV6-5

CDR3aa: CASSQNWGGAIWTEAFF
d_gene: -
j_gene: TRBJ1-1
len: 17
v_gene: TRBV23-1

CDR3aa: CASGLRDTEAFF
d_gene: -
j_gene: TRBJ1-1
len: 12
v_gene: TRBV7-9

CDR3aa: CASSLRENTEAFF
d_gene: -
j_gene: TRBJ1-1
len: 13
v_gene: TRBV6-5

CDR3aa: CASSEYVGSPLHF
d_gene: -
j_gene: TRBJ1-6
len: 13
v_gene: TRBV25-1

CDR3aa: CASSLHMSSYNEQFF
d_gene: -
j_gene: TRBJ2-1
len: 15
v_gene: TRBV5-1

CDR3aa: CASSTRDSRLAKNIQYF
d_gene: TRBD1
j_gene: TRBJ2-4
len: 17
v_gene: TRBV4-1

CDR3aa: CASSEFQGYGQYF
d_gene: -
j_gene: TRBJ2-7
len: 13
v_gene: TRBV25-1

CDR3aa: CASSTGLVGTDTQYF
d_gene: TRBD2
j_gene: TRBJ2-3
len: 15
v_gene: TRBV4-2

CDR3aa: CASSIVRGVAFF
d_gene: -
j_gene: TRBJ1-1
len: 12
v_gene: TRBV19

CDR3aa: CASSQDTPNEKLFF
d_gene: -
j_gene: TRBJ1-4
len: 14
v_gene: TRBV4-2

CDR3aa: CASSEAVGGGTDTQYF
d_gene: TRBD2
j_gene: TRBJ2-3
len: 16
v_gene: TRBV6-1

CDR3aa: CASSESATSGRVNEQFF
d_gene: TRBD2
j_gene: TRBJ2-1
len: 17
v_gene: TRBV25-1

CDR3aa: CAWSTLSSTDTQYF
d_gene: -
j_gene: TRBJ2-3
len: 14
v_gene: TRBV30

CDR3aa: CASSYSRQGAQPQHF
d_gene: TRBD1
j_gene: TRBJ1-5
len: 15
v_gene: TRBV6-5

CDR3aa: CASSQPSGQGRNEQFF
d_gene: TRBD1
j_gene: TRBJ2-1
len: 16
v_gene: TRBV2

CDR3aa: CAWKVRGGKNTDTQYF
d_gene: -
j_gene: TRBJ2-3
len: 16
v_gene: TRBV30

CDR3aa: CASSWGGQTQYF
d_gene: -
j_gene: TRBJ2-5
len: 12
v_gene: TRBV19

CDR3aa: CASSVGLNYGYTF
d_gene: -
j_gene: TRBJ1-2
len: 13
v_gene: TRBV2

CDR3aa: CAWSVLIGGPQHF
d_gene: -
j_gene: TRBJ1-5
len: 13
v_gene: TRBV30

CDR3aa: CASSDLQGNYGYTF
d_gene: -
j_gene: TRBJ1-2
len: 14
v_gene: TRBV5-6

CDR3aa: CASSPGRLPSGNTIYF
d_gene: -
j_gene: TRBJ1-3
len: 16
v_gene: TRBV7-8

CDR3aa: CASSSRTATDTQYF
d_gene: -
j_gene: TRBJ2-3
len: 14
v_gene: TRBV7-2

CDR3aa: CASSPRNNEQFF
d_gene: -
j_gene: TRBJ2-1
len: 12
v_gene: TRBV7-9

CDR3aa: CASSVVQGENEKLFF
d_gene: TRBD1
j_gene: TRBJ1-4
len: 15
v_gene: TRBV9

CDR3aa: CASRWTDSNQPQHF
d_gene: -
j_gene: TRBJ1-5
len: 14
v_gene: TRBV2

CDR3aa: CASSPTGTEAFF
d_gene: -
j_gene: TRBJ1-1
len: 12
v_gene: TRBV23-1

CDR3aa: CSVAGTITYEQYF
d_gene: TRBD2
j_gene: TRBJ2-7
len: 13
v_gene: TRBV29-1

CDR3aa: CATSRRPGATDTQYF
d_gene: -
j_gene: TRBJ2-3
len: 15
v_gene: TRBV15

CDR3aa: CASTKRGGYEQYF
d_gene: -
j_gene: TRBJ2-7
len: 13
v_gene: TRBV11-2

CDR3aa: CASSYSEGRYGYTF
d_gene: -
j_gene: TRBJ1-2
len: 14
v_gene: TRBV6-5

CDR3aa: CAWSGRTGFNTEAFF
d_gene: TRBD1
j_gene: TRBJ1-1
len: 15
v_gene: TRBV30

CDR3aa: CASSSLAEAFF
d_gene: -
j_gene: TRBJ1-1
len: 11
v_gene: TRBV7-9

CDR3aa: CASSLGDREGNSPLHF
d_gene: TRBD1
j_gene: TRBJ1-6
len: 16
v_gene: TRBV5-6

CDR3aa: CASSIKQRETQYF
d_gene: -
j_gene: TRBJ2-5
len: 13
v_gene: TRBV19

CDR3aa: CASSYRKGQGTDTQYF
d_gene: TRBD1
j_gene: TRBJ2-3
len: 16
v_gene: TRBV6-5

CDR3aa: CASSLSPERTEAFF
d_gene: -
j_gene: TRBJ1-1
len: 14
v_gene: TRBV7-2

CDR3aa: CASSVVDTQYF
d_gene: -
j_gene: TRBJ2-3
len: 11
v_gene: TRBV6-1

CDR3aa: CASSLAREQFF
d_gene: -
j_gene: TRBJ2-1
len: 11
v_gene: TRBV13

CDR3aa: CASSKDVGYEQYF
d_gene: -
j_gene: TRBJ2-7
len: 13
v_gene: TRBV4-2

CDR3aa: CAGTGSGRATDTQYF
d_gene: TRBD2
j_gene: TRBJ2-3
len: 15
v_gene: TRBV10-2

CDR3aa: CASSQDVRGLLAAEYF
d_gene: -
j_gene: TRBJ2-7
len: 16
v_gene: TRBV4-1

CDR3aa: CASSLLSGGGAGNTIYF
d_gene: -
j_gene: TRBJ1-3
len: 17
v_gene: TRBV7-9

CDR3aa: CASSQDRTAGDTQYF
d_gene: -
j_gene: TRBJ2-3
len: 15
v_gene: TRBV4-2